This T cell receptor beta chain was profiled in a study of regulatory T cells in long-lasting Graves disease. The time point: newly diagnosed GD, antithyroid drugs for less than 3 months. The TCR library was prepared using RNA isolated from PBMCs. This clonotype has just a few counts. Libraries of TCR beta came from iRepertoire HTBI primers plus Arm-PCR of CDR3 regions. TCRdb itself ran the multiplex PCR reads through MiXCR, one entry per CDR3 protein. This table has a few hundred thousand distinct CDR3 sequences, about 19% appearing once. CDR1 and CDR2 (germline): LGHNA, YNFKEQ. The trim removed 4 bases at V and 0 bases at J, leaving 2 bases unmatched. The CDR3 extends over 14 amino acids.

This TCR was sampled from a female donor with Graves disease. Sequencing used peripheral blood mononuclear cells (PBMCs), obtained at new diagnosis, from a patient treated with antithyroid drugs. V and J are TRBV4-2 and TRBJ1-1; 7 bases are shared with TRBD1. The CDR3 loop reads CASSLDRLNTEAFF. The CDR3 DNA is TGTGCCAGCAGCCTGGACAGGTTGAACACTGAAGCTTTCTTT.